What follows are 22 T cell receptor beta chains derived from one specimen sequenced in a study of Tregs in tolerant kidney transplant recipients. Mixed chimerism was transient after nonmyeloablative marrow transplants from related graft donors. The repertoire was sequenced with immunoSEQ multiplex PCR; TCRdb's copy has only in-frame clones and lacks some. The sample has tens of thousands of clones, roughly 90% seen once. Sequenced here: CD4+ T cells from blood (PBMCs), sampled 24 months after the transplant. These TCRs come from a human patient who received a combined kidney and bone marrow transplant. Some T cells may arise from the graft donor.

V gene TRBV7-2 combines with J gene TRBJ2-5; TRBD1 matches at 11 bases. The J call may be in error: the DNA end matches TRBJ2-7 better. CDR1 is SGHTA, CDR2 FQGNSA, per germline. This CDR3 comprises 15 residues. The CDR3 region has the DNA TGTGCCAGCAGCTTAGCGGGACAGGGGGACTACGAGCAGTACTTC. Translation: CASSLAGQGDYEQYF.

The gene calls are TRBV2 and TRBJ2-7, with D unclear. CDR1 is SNHLY, CDR2 FYNNEI, per germline. Trimming shortened V by 7 bases and J by 3 bases, and 4 bases separated the two germline ends. CDR3 length: 10 amino acids. The CDR3 spells CASTYYEQYF. CDR3 nucleotide sequence: TGTGCCAGCACCTACTACGAGCAGTACTTC.

The genes are TRBV5-1 and TRBJ2-1; TRBD1 aligns across 7 bases. The CDR3 is made up of 16 amino acids. The V gene end was trimmed by 0 bases and the J gene end by 5 bases; junction bases not matched to a gene: 8. Germline loops: CDR1 SGHRS, CDR2 YFSETQ. As DNA, the CDR3 is TGCGCCAGCAGCTTGGCGACAGGGTGGGATAACAATGAGCAGTTCTTC. It translates to CASSLATGWDNNEQFF.

The chain recombines TRBV5-1 with TRBJ2-1; no definite D call. The CDR3 runs 16 residues. Trimming left V 4 bases short and J 4 bases short, with 18 bases between. Per germline, CDR1 SGHRS and CDR2 YFSETQ. In nucleotides, the CDR3 is TGCGCCAGCAGCAAAACCATTCTAACCCTATACAATGAGCAGTTCTTC. It encodes CASSKTILTLYNEQFF.

This chain connects TRBV29-1 to TRBJ2-5; the match to TRBD2 covers 10 bases. Germline lookup yields CDR1 SQVTM and CDR2 ANQGSEA. V was clipped by 6 bases and J by 5 bases; unmatched bases: 12. This CDR3 is built from 15 residues. As DNA, the CDR3 is TGCAGCGTGAAGAGGGCTAGCGGGAGTAAGGAGACCCAGTACTTC. Amino acids: CSVKRASGSKETQYF.

This chain uses TRBV7-2 with TRBJ2-1; 12 positions match TRBD2. V lost 8 bases, J lost 9 bases, and 14 bases stayed unmatched. The CDR3 is 16 residues long. CDR1 SGHTA and CDR2 FQGNSA come from the germline V gene. CDR3 coding DNA: TGTGCCAGCGTCAGTGGGGCTAGCGGGGGGGCCTTTGAGCAGTTCTTC. It yields the protein CASVSGASGGAFEQFF.

The chain recombines TRBV11-3 with TRBJ2-3; perhaps TRBD2 as D (6 bases). Trimming removed 5 bases at V and 1 base at J, with 10 bases between. CDR3 size: 14 residues. CDR1 SGHNT and CDR2 YENEEA come from the germline V gene. The CDR3 is CASSPGARTDTQYF. As DNA, the CDR3 is TGTGCCAGCAGCCCGGGAGCCCGCACAGATACGCAGTATTTT.

The rearrangement links TRBV4-2 to TRBJ2-1; tentatively, D is TRBD2 (5 bases). The CDR3 totals 12 residues. V was shortened by 1 base and J by 15 bases, with 13 bases between the two germline ends. Germline V gives CDR1 LGHNA, CDR2 YNFKEQ. The CDR3 loop is CASSQGPGRGFF. CDR3 nucleotides: TGTGCCAGCAGCCAAGGGCCGGGCCGGGGGTTCTTC.

Points on this clone: Germline is not matched at one junction end, which may reflect a read error. This CDR3 is also generated by other DNA sequences in the sample. The J gene is TRBJ1-6, the V gene TRBV9; maybe TRBD1 (6 bases). Germline-derived CDR1 and CDR2 are SGDLS and YYNGEE. The CDR3 consists of 14 residues. This CDR3 reads CASSPGQNNSPLHF. CDR3 sequence (DNA): TGTGCCAGCAGCCCAGGACAGAATAATTCCCCCCTCCACTTT.

The sample holds one count of this clone. The chain couples TRBV30 to TRBJ2-7; 7 nucleotides agree with TRBD1. Germline V gene sequence: CDR1 GTSNPN, CDR2 SVGIG (reference sequence). The CDR3 has 13 amino acids. The J segment lost 3 bases and the V segment lost 5 bases, leaving 7 bases of the junction unmatched. Written as DNA, the CDR3 is TGTGCCTGGGGAACAGGGGCGAACTACGAGCAGTACTTC. Translating gives CAWGTGANYEQYF.

The chain recombines TRBV7-8 with TRBJ2-2, with 8 bases lining up with TRBD2. CDR3 length: 16 amino acids. Germline V gene data show CDR1 as SGHVS and CDR2 as FQNEAQ. J gave up 5 bases and V 8 bases, and 13 bases lay outside the gene matches. The CDR3 DNA reads TGTGCCAGCCCCCTGGCAGCGGGAGATGGGACCGGGGAGCTGTTTTTT. Encoded protein: CASPLAAGDGTGELFF.

V and J are TRBV20-1 and TRBJ2-3, with D unclear. Per germline, CDR1 DFQATT and CDR2 SNEGSKA (reference sequence). The CDR3 extends over 11 amino acids. V was pared by 3 bases and J by 6 bases, with 7 bases between. The CDR3 sequence is CSASRWDTQYF. As DNA, the CDR3 is TGCAGTGCTAGTCGGTGGGATACGCAGTATTTT.

The V and J genes are TRBV19 and TRBJ1-1; the D gene is possibly TRBD1 (5 bases). This CDR3 comprises 15 residues. The germline gives CDR1 LNHDA, CDR2 SQIVND (reference sequence). Trimming cost V 5 bases and J 2 bases, with 15 bases left between them. CDR3 sequence (DNA): TGTGCCAGTAGTGTATCGGGGGATCCCAACACTGAAGCTTTCTTT. Its protein is CASSVSGDPNTEAFF.

The rearrangement joins TRBV7-2 to TRBJ1-1; no reliable D call. In germline, CDR1 is SGHTA, CDR2 FQGNSA. The CDR3 sequence is 14 residues long. Trimming removed 1 base from V and 2 bases from J, with 8 bases in between. The CDR3 bases are TGTGCCAGCAGCTTAGTTAGCAGCAACACTGAAGCTTTCTTT. It yields the protein CASSLVSSNTEAFF.

The gene calls are TRBV7-2 and TRBJ2-3, with TRBD2 matching over 9 bases. This CDR3 region has 17 residues. Trimming took 3 bases from V and 0 from J; bases not matched to a gene: 7. CDR1 SGHTA and CDR2 FQGNSA come from the germline V gene. The CDR3 bases are TGTGCCAGCAGCTTCCATGCTAGCGGGATTAGCACAGATACGCAGTATTTT. Its protein product is CASSFHASGISTDTQYF.

V gene TRBV5-1 combines with J gene TRBJ1-2, with 9 bases fitting TRBD1. The length of the CDR3 is 17 residues. Germline V lookup: CDR1 SGHRS, CDR2 YFSETQ. V was pared by 6 bases and J by 3 bases, with 15 bases of the junction left unmatched. The CDR3 sequence: CASKPIPGQGFYYGYTF. CDR3 bases: TGCGCCAGCAAACCGATTCCGGGACAGGGATTCTACTATGGCTACACCTTC.

The chain links TRBV25-1 to TRBJ1-2, with 9 bases that match TRBD1. The CDR3 is 16 amino acids. Germline loops: CDR1 MGHDK, CDR2 SYGVNS. The J segment lost 7 bases and the V segment lost 5 bases, leaving 14 bases of the junction unmatched. This chain's CDR3 is CASSPHGGTGRGGYTF. The CDR3 DNA sequence: TGTGCCAGCAGTCCGCATGGTGGGACAGGGAGGGGTGGCTACACCTTC.

This clone was counted once. The chain recombines TRBV19 with TRBJ1-3; no clear D gene. CDR3 length equals 15 residues. Germline CDR1 reads LNHDA; CDR2 reads SQIVND (reference sequence). V lost 4 bases, J lost 0 bases, and 10 bases lay in between. The CDR3 is CASSRQAISGNTIYF. CDR3 nucleotides: TGTGCCAGTAGTAGGCAGGCGATCTCTGGAAACACCATATATTTT.

This chain uses TRBV30 with TRBJ1-2, with a possible D match to TRBD1 (6 bases). The CDR3 totals 14 residues. The V and J ends lost 3 bases and 4 bases respectively, with 15 bases between them. Germline values: CDR1 GTSNPN, CDR2 SVGIG (reference sequence). The CDR3 nucleotides read TGTGCCTGGAGCGGCCCAGGGGATTCCTATGGCTACACCTTC. This codes for CAWSGPGDSYGYTF.

The chain joins TRBV7-2 to TRBJ1-2; D not resolved. Per germline, CDR1 SGHTA and CDR2 FQGNSA. The CDR3 loop spans 14 amino acids. Between the trimmed V and J ends, which lost 5 bases and 7 bases, there was a span of 17 bases. CDR3 residues: CASSPAGFAGGYTF. In DNA form, the CDR3 reads TGTGCCAGCAGCCCCGCGGGGTTTGCCGGTGGCTACACCTTC. The variable domain in full, completed from reference TRBV7-2 and TRBJ1-2, reads GAGVSQSPSNKVTEKGKDVELRCDPISGHTALYWYRQSLGQGLEFLIYFQGNSAPDKSGLPSDRFSAERTGGSVSTLTIQRTQQEDSAVYLCASSPAGFAGGYTFGSGTRLTVV.

The chain carries TRBV7-9 and TRBJ2-1; 14 bases match TRBD2. This CDR3 region has 15 residues. CDR1 is SEHNR and CDR2 is FQNEAQ in the germline V gene (reference sequence). V dropped 5 bases and J dropped 6; count of bases not matched to a gene: 3. In nucleotides, the CDR3 is TGTGCCAGCAGCCAGACTAGCGGGAGGGGCAATGAGCAGTTCTTC. This sequence encodes CASSQTSGRGNEQFF.

As regards this clone: Other DNA sequences from this sample encode an identical CDR3 as well. The chain is built from TRBV30 and TRBJ1-6; no definite D call. Trimming took off 0 bases at V and 13 bases at J, with 25 bases between the two ends. There are 17 residues in the CDR3. In germline, CDR1 is GTSNPN, CDR2 SVGIG (reference sequence). The CDR3 nucleotides read TGTGCCTGGAGTGTTTTCCCTCTTACAGTAGGAGGGTCCCCCCTCCACTTT. It yields the protein CAWSVFPLTVGGSPLHF. Full variable domain (remainder filled in from reference TRBV30 and TRBJ1-6): SQTIHQWPATLVQPVGSPLSLECTVEGTSNPNLYWYRQAAGRGLQLLFYSVGIGQISSEVPQNLSASRPQDRQFILSSKKLLLSDSGFYLCAWSVFPLTVGGSPLHFGNGTRLTVT.